The 8 T cell receptor beta chains presented below share a single source sample, sequenced in a study of OX40 agonist ivuxolimab in advanced cancers. Sequenced by immunoSEQ multiplex PCR; TCRdb stores in-frame clones only, minus some. The data show about 80,000 clones, about four fifths seen once. The input for sequencing was CD4+ or CD8+ T cells sorted from blood, taken in a trial of the OX40 agonist ivuxolimab. The receptors come from an adult with an advanced solid tumor such as melanoma, head and neck, liver or kidney cancer.

The genes are TRBV2 and TRBJ2-5; 7 nucleotides agree with TRBD2. Per germline, CDR1 SNHLY and CDR2 FYNNEI. The CDR3 covers 12 residues. With 0 bases clipped from V and 13 bases from J, the junction kept 5 bases outside the gene matches. In DNA form, the CDR3 reads TGTGCCAGCAGTGAAGCAGGGAGGGGTGGGTACTTC. This translates into CASSEAGRGGYF.

The chain combines TRBV29-1 with TRBJ2-3, with no clear D. In germline, CDR1 is SQVTM, CDR2 ANQGSEA. The CDR3 totals 12 residues. The V and J ends lost 7 bases and 3 bases respectively, with 11 bases between them. CDR3 residues: CSALTDTDTQYF. In nucleotides, the CDR3 is TGCAGCGCTCTGACTGATACAGATACGCAGTATTTT.

The chain uses TRBV29-1 and TRBJ2-5, with 7 bases that match TRBD1. Germline values: CDR1 SQVTM, CDR2 ANQGSEA. The V gene end was trimmed by 3 bases and the J gene end by 9 bases; junction bases not matched to a gene: 19. CDR3 length equals 16 residues. CDR3 amino acids: CSVEYRTGPLMMAQYF. The CDR3, as DNA: TGCAGCGTTGAGTACAGGACAGGACCACTCATGATGGCCCAGTACTTC.

The rearrangement joins TRBV19 to TRBJ1-1; perhaps TRBD1 as D (6 bases). CDR3 length: 13 residues. V gave up 1 base and J gave up 11 bases, with 14 bases separating them. Germline loops: CDR1 LNHDA, CDR2 SQIVND (reference sequence). CDR3 residues: CASSIGQGGLAFF. The CDR3 DNA follows: TGTGCCAGTAGTATAGGCCAAGGGGGTTTGGCTTTCTTT. The complete variable domain, with remaining parts taken from reference TRBV19 and TRBJ1-1, reads DGGITQSPKYLFRKEGQNVTLSCEQNLNHDAMYWYRQDPGQGLRLIYYSQIVNDFQKGDIAEGYSVSREKKESFPLTVTSAQKNPTAFYLCASSIGQGGLAFFGQGTRLTVV.

The chain carries TRBV7-2 and TRBJ1-5, with 7 bases fitting TRBD1. Trimming took 1 base from V and 7 from J; bases not matched to a gene: 7. The length of the CDR3 is 15 residues. Looked up from germline, CDR1 is SGHTA and CDR2 is FQGNSA. CDR3 nucleotides: TGTGCCAGCAGCTTAGATTCAGGGGGTTGGCAGCCCCAGCATTTT. Translated, it gives CASSLDSGGWQPQHF.

This clone was seen a single time. J is TRBJ2-7 and V is TRBV30; 14 bases are a match to TRBD2. V lost 2 bases, J lost 6 bases, and 9 bases stayed unmatched. The CDR3 is made up of 16 amino acids. In germline, CDR1 is GTSNPN, CDR2 SVGIG (reference sequence). For the CDR3, the DNA is TGTGCCTGGAGTCCCCCGGGACTAGCGGGAGACGGCGAGCAGTACTTC. Translating gives CAWSPPGLAGDGEQYF. The entire variable domain, with the rest obtained from reference TRBV30 and TRBJ2-7, is as follows: SQTIHQWPATLVQPVGSPLSLECTVEGTSNPNLYWYRQAAGRGLQLLFYSVGIGQISSEVPQNLSASRPQDRQFILSSKKLLLSDSGFYLCAWSPPGLAGDGEQYFGPGTRLTVT.

The V gene is TRBV27, the J gene TRBJ2-1, with D possibly matching TRBD2 (7 bases). V lost 6 bases to trimming and J lost 6 bases, with 21 bases between them. The CDR3 has 16 residues. From germline, CDR1 is MNHEY and CDR2 SMNVEV (reference sequence). The CDR3 DNA sequence: TGTGCCAGCAGCCCCCTCCCGGGGGGCCGGGGCAATGAGCAGTTCTTC. Its protein product is CASSPLPGGRGNEQFF.

The chain employs TRBV5-1 and TRBJ2-3; 8 nucleotides align to TRBD2. The CDR3 spans 14 residues. The germline CDR1 and CDR2 sequences are SGHRS and YFSETQ. The junction had 10 bases not matched to a gene; V was cut back by 7 bases and J by 6 bases. CDR3 bases: TGCGCCAGCTCTGCGGGGGGTCGTGGGGATACGCAGTATTTT. It specifies CASSAGGRGDTQYF. The full variable domain, in which reference TRBV5-1 and TRBJ2-3 provide the parts outside the CDR3, is KAGVTQTPRYLIKTRGQQVTLSCSPISGHRSVSWYQQTPGQGLQFLFEYFSETQRNKGNFPGRFSGRQFSNSRSEMNVSTLELGDSALYLCASSAGGRGDTQYFGPGTRLTVL.